A single sample is the source of the 29 T cell receptor beta chains below, sequenced in a study of blood T cell repertoires in COVID-19. Clones were sequenced by immunoSEQ multiplex PCR, and TCRdb holds only the in-frame ones, with some missing. In the table there are some 180,000 clones, 75% to 90% of which are singletons. The sequenced sample was peripheral blood. Source of these receptors: a woman aged 60-70 years with acute or convalescent COVID-19.

The V gene is TRBV24-1, the J gene TRBJ1-3, with 7 bases fitting TRBD1. The CDR3 is 14 amino acids. CDR1 KGHDR and CDR2 SFDVKD come from the germline V gene. Germline trimming cut 2 bases from V and 3 bases from J; bases unmatched to any gene: 0. DNA of the CDR3: TGTGCCACCAGTGATTCAGGGGGTGGAAACACCATATATTTT. Encoded protein: CATSDSGGGNTIYF.

The chain joins TRBV10-3 to TRBJ1-1; D perhaps matches TRBD1 (5 bases). The CDR3 has 13 amino acids. Germline V gives CDR1 ENHRY, CDR2 SYGVKD. The V end was cut by 8 bases, the J end by 1 base, with 11 bases between. CDR3 region: CAIARERNTEAFF. The DNA for the CDR3 is TGTGCCATCGCCAGGGAACGGAACACTGAAGCTTTCTTT.

This clone came up a few times. The V call is TRBV19, the J call TRBJ1-3; 7 bases are shared with TRBD1. The CDR3 contains 15 residues. With 4 bases clipped from V and 1 base from J, the junction kept 4 bases outside the gene matches. Germline-derived CDR1 and CDR2 are LNHDA and SQIVND (reference sequence). The CDR3: CASSTLTGSGNTIYF. The CDR3 DNA reads TGTGCCAGTAGTACCCTGACAGGGTCTGGAAACACCATATATTTT.

The CDR3 protein is CSAGAGTEAFF. For the CDR3, the DNA is TGCAGTGCTGGGGCCGGGACAGAAGCTTTCTTT. The chain couples TRBV20-1 to TRBJ1-1, with D possibly being TRBD1 (6 bases). V lost 5 bases, J lost 8 bases, and 12 bases lay in between. The CDR3 totals 11 residues. Germline values: CDR1 DFQATT, CDR2 SNEGSKA (reference sequence).

A single count supports this clone. J is TRBJ2-7 and V is TRBV5-5, with a possible D match to TRBD2 (6 bases). The length of the CDR3 is 14 residues. Trimming cost V 0 bases and J 2 bases, with 9 bases left between them. Germline assignment: CDR1 SGHKS and CDR2 YYEKEE (reference sequence). The CDR3 nucleotides are TGTGCCAGCAGCTTGGTGGGGGGAACCTACGAGCAGTACTTC. Amino acid sequence: CASSLVGGTYEQYF.

This sequence joins TRBV12-3 or TRBV12-4 and TRBJ2-7, with no clear D. Trimming pared 8 bases from V and 3 bases from J, leaving 11 bases between. The CDR3 is made up of 12 amino acids. The CDR3 region is CASRRSLYEQYF. CDR3 sequence (DNA): TGTGCCAGCCGCCGTAGTCTCTACGAGCAGTACTTC.

The chain carries TRBV29-1 and TRBJ2-1; 9 bases fit TRBD1. Unmatched junction bases numbered 6, after V lost 6 bases and J lost 9 bases. The CDR3 length is 12 residues. Germline V CDR1 and CDR2: SQVTM, ANQGSEA. CDR3 loop: CSVGQGEGEQFF. CDR3 DNA: TGCAGCGTGGGACAGGGAGAGGGTGAGCAGTTCTTC.

This sequence joins TRBV29-1 and TRBJ1-1; D is perhaps TRBD1 (6 bases). Germline CDR1 and CDR2: SQVTM and ANQGSEA. The CDR3 covers 14 residues. V was pared by 6 bases and J by 1 base, with 15 bases between. The CDR3 here is CSVRSGTPNTEAFF. CDR3 sequence (DNA): TGCAGCGTGAGAAGCGGGACACCGAACACTGAAGCTTTCTTT.

The chain has TRBV12-5 and TRBJ1-2; the D is unclear. The V gene's germline CDR1 is LGHNT and CDR2 FRNRAP. The V and J ends lost 9 bases and 1 base respectively, with 6 bases between them. CDR3 size: 11 residues. The CDR3 DNA is TGTGCTAGCGGGGTTAACTATGGCTACACCTTC. Protein product: CASGVNYGYTF.

This rearrangement joins TRBV10-3 to TRBJ2-3; 9 positions agree with TRBD2. The CDR3 length is 17 residues. After removal of 7 bases from V and 4 bases from J, the junction contained 15 bases not matched to a gene. Germline V CDR1 and CDR2: ENHRY, SYGVKD. The CDR3 bases are TGTGCCATCACCCCTGACCTTAGCGGGAGCCCCCCAGATACGCAGTATTTT. Translating gives CAITPDLSGSPPDTQYF.

V and J are TRBV29-1 and TRBJ1-1, with 7 nucleotides matching TRBD1. Germline V gene data show CDR1 as SQVTM and CDR2 as ANQGSEA. The CDR3 contains 13 residues. Trimming cost V 3 bases and J 0 bases; bases outside gene matches: 1. The CDR3 DNA sequence: TGCAGCGTTGAGGACAGGCTGAACACTGAAGCTTTCTTT. It codes for CSVEDRLNTEAFF. Full variable domain (outside the CDR3, taken from reference TRBV29-1 and TRBJ1-1): SAVISQKPSRDICQRGTSLTIQCQVDSQVTMMFWYRQQPGQSLTLIATANQGSEATYESGFVIDKFPISRPNLTFSTLTVSNMSPEDSSIYLCSVEDRLNTEAFFGQGTRLTVV.

The rearrangement links TRBV7-9 to TRBJ1-1; no definite D call. V was cut by 5 bases and J by 4 bases, with 14 bases left in between. Germline V gene sequence: CDR1 SEHNR, CDR2 FQNEAQ (reference sequence). The CDR3 contains 14 residues. The CDR3, as DNA: TGTGCCAGCAGCCAGCGGGTTCTAAGCACTGAAGCTTTCTTT. This sequence encodes CASSQRVLSTEAFF. The variable domain in full, completed from reference TRBV7-9 and TRBJ1-1, reads DTGVSQNPRHKITKRGQNVTFRCDPISEHNRLYWYRQTLGQGPEFLTYFQNEAQLEKSRLLSDRFSAERPKGSFSTLEIQRTEQGDSAMYLCASSQRVLSTEAFFGQGTRLTVV.

The rearrangement links TRBV12-5 to TRBJ2-1; the match to TRBD1 covers 7 bases. CDR3 length: 16 residues. V lost 6 bases to trimming and J lost 1 base; unmatched junction nucleotides: 9. The germline V gene has CDR1 LGHNT and CDR2 FRNRAP. In DNA, the CDR3 is TGTGCTAGTGGCCCCGGGGACAGTCGATCCTACAATGAGCAGTTCTTC. Translated: CASGPGDSRSYNEQFF.

J is TRBJ2-3 and V is TRBV5-1; 7 nucleotides line up with TRBD2. The CDR3 is 15 residues long. J was trimmed by 0 bases and V by 1 base; bases with no gene match: 2. Germline loops: CDR1 SGHRS, CDR2 YFSETQ. The CDR3 bases are TGCGCCAGCAGCTTGCGGGAGGCTAGCACAGATACGCAGTATTTT. Translating gives CASSLREASTDTQYF.

V and J are TRBV7-9 and TRBJ2-1; the match to TRBD2 covers 10 bases. The CDR3 is 20 residues long. J lost 1 base, V lost 7 bases, and 19 bases had no gene match. Germline CDR1 and CDR2: SEHNR and FQNEAQ (reference sequence). The CDR3 DNA reads TGTGCCAGCACCCCCCTTCTGGGAGCGGGAGGGCCTCGGTCCTACAATGAGCAGTTCTTC. It codes for CASTPLLGAGGPRSYNEQFF.

The chain has TRBV6-6 and TRBJ1-1, with a tentative D call TRBD1 (6 bases). CDR1 is MNHNY, CDR2 SVGAGI, per germline (reference sequence). CDR3 length equals 13 residues. The V end was cut by 7 bases, the J end by 11 bases, with 20 bases between. CDR3 loop: CASILGQNAAAFF. For the CDR3, the DNA is TGTGCCAGCATTCTCGGACAGAACGCGGCGGCTTTCTTT.

This chain joins TRBV18 and TRBJ1-1; the match to TRBD1 covers 12 bases. CDR3 length: 17 amino acids. With V trimmed by 4 bases and J by 3 bases, 9 bases remained unmatched. Germline V gene sequence: CDR1 KGHSH, CDR2 LQKENI. The CDR3 sequence is CASSLRPGQGADTEAFF. CDR3 sequence (DNA): TGTGCCAGCTCACTTCGACCGGGACAGGGGGCGGACACTGAAGCTTTCTTT.

The V call is TRBV2, the J call TRBJ1-1, with unresolved D. Trimming took 4 bases from V and 3 from J, leaving 12 bases between them. CDR3 size: 14 residues. The germline CDR1 and CDR2 sequences are SNHLY and FYNNEI. CDR3 coding DNA: TGTGCCAGCAGTGCACAATTCGCCTACACTGAAGCTTTCTTT. Encoded protein: CASSAQFAYTEAFF.

CDR3 sequence reads: CASSRGQGLNTGELFF. DNA of the CDR3: TGTGCCAGCAGCCGCGGACAGGGCCTGAACACCGGGGAGCTGTTTTTT. The chain has TRBV6-6 and TRBJ2-2, with 8 positions matching TRBD1. The CDR3 is made up of 16 amino acids. J gave up 1 base and V 6 bases, and 7 bases lay outside the gene matches. Per germline, CDR1 MNHNY and CDR2 SVGAGI (reference sequence).

V usage is TRBV30 and J usage is TRBJ1-2; D might be TRBD1 (5 bases). The CDR3 has 12 amino acids. Trimming shortened V by 1 base and J by 5 bases, and 8 bases separated the two germline ends. Germline V gene lookup returns CDR1 GTSNPN and CDR2 SVGIG (reference sequence). The chain's CDR3 is CAWSAGGYGYTF. In DNA, the CDR3 is TGTGCCTGGAGTGCGGGGGGTTATGGCTACACCTTC.

The V gene is TRBV5-1, the J gene TRBJ2-2; tentative D call: TRBD1 (5 bases). Germline CDR1 reads SGHRS; CDR2 reads YFSETQ. The CDR3 runs to 15 residues. The V end was cut by 3 bases, the J end by 0 bases, with 9 bases between. The chain's CDR3 is CASSSQDANTGELFF. The CDR3 DNA is TGCGCCAGCAGCTCACAGGACGCGAACACCGGGGAGCTGTTTTTT.

This clone was detected once. The chain links TRBV6-5 to TRBJ2-1; 11 positions agree with TRBD2. The CDR3 extends over 16 amino acids. From germline, CDR1 is MNHEY and CDR2 SVGAGI. V was clipped by 4 bases and J by 6 bases; unmatched bases: 8. The CDR3 spells CASSFVAGGPSNEQFF. DNA for the CDR3: TGTGCCAGCAGTTTCGTAGCGGGAGGGCCCTCCAATGAGCAGTTCTTC.

J is TRBJ2-1 and V is TRBV29-1; 10 positions match TRBD2. The V segment lost 7 bases and the J segment 6 bases; nucleotides outside the gene matches: 6. In germline, CDR1 is SQVTM, CDR2 ANQGSEA. This CDR3 is built from 13 residues. The CDR3 DNA follows: TGCAGCGCTACTAGCGGGACTATCAATGAGCAGTTCTTC. Translation: CSATSGTINEQFF.

The genes are TRBV9 and TRBJ1-2; the D gene is possibly TRBD1 (6 bases). Trimming shortened V by 0 bases and J by 7 bases, and 13 bases separated the two germline ends. CDR1 is SGDLS and CDR2 is YYNGEE in the germline V gene. The CDR3 totals 14 residues. CDR3 loop: CASSVAAQGFGYTF. CDR3 sequence (DNA): TGTGCCAGCAGCGTAGCTGCACAGGGATTTGGCTACACCTTC. Using reference TRBV9 and TRBJ1-2 for the parts outside the CDR3, the full variable domain is DSGVTQTPKHLITATGQRVTLRCSPRSGDLSVYWYQQSLDQGLQFLIQYYNGEERAKGNILERFSAQQFPDLHSELNLSSLELGDSALYFCASSVAAQGFGYTFGSGTRLTVV.

This rearrangement joins TRBV5-1 to TRBJ1-1; 9 bases are shared with TRBD1. Germline V lookup: CDR1 SGHRS, CDR2 YFSETQ. J lost 1 base, V lost 3 bases, and 4 bases had no gene match. This CDR3 region has 15 residues. The CDR3 bases are TGCGCCAGCAGCTCACTGGGACAGGGGAACACTGAAGCTTTCTTT. This codes for CASSSLGQGNTEAFF. The entire variable domain, with the rest obtained from reference TRBV5-1 and TRBJ1-1, is as follows: KAGVTQTPRYLIKTRGQQVTLSCSPISGHRSVSWYQQTPGQGLQFLFEYFSETQRNKGNFPGRFSGRQFSNSRSEMNVSTLELGDSALYLCASSSLGQGNTEAFFGQGTRLTVV.

The V call is TRBV4-2, the J call TRBJ2-7, with 7 nucleotides matching TRBD1. V lost 0 bases and J lost 3; bases outside the gene matches: 8. The CDR3 is made up of 16 amino acids. CDR1 is LGHNA, CDR2 YNFKEQ, per germline. CDR3 sequence: CASSQDRGQKLYEQYF. Here the CDR3 DNA reads TGTGCCAGCAGCCAAGATAGGGGACAGAAACTCTACGAGCAGTACTTC.

This chain connects TRBV25-1 to TRBJ1-2; TRBD1 agrees at 7 bases. CDR1 MGHDK and CDR2 SYGVNS come from the germline V gene. This CDR3 has 12 amino acids. After removal of 6 bases from V and 6 bases from J, the junction contained 4 bases not matched to a gene. Written as DNA, the CDR3 is TGTGCCAGCAGAGGGGGCAGGAATGGCTACACCTTC. Protein product: CASRGGRNGYTF.

The chain joins TRBV5-3 to TRBJ2-1; the D gene is possibly TRBD1 (6 bases). TRBV5-3 is an open reading frame whose function is uncertain. V shed 7 bases and J shed 3 bases, with 11 bases lying between them. The CDR3 extends over 13 amino acids. This CDR3 reads CARYKTGYNEQFF. The CDR3, as DNA: TGTGCCAGATACAAGACAGGCTACAATGAGCAGTTCTTC.

The rearrangement links TRBV3-1 (or the pseudogene TRBV3-2) to TRBJ1-4; 7 bases line up with TRBD1. The germline gives CDR1 LGHDT, CDR2 YNNKEL (reference sequence). This CDR3 spans 14 amino acids. The trim removed 5 bases at V and 8 bases at J, leaving 8 bases unmatched. The CDR3 sequence is CASSKPGQREKLFF. CDR3 nucleotides: TGTGCCAGCAGCAAGCCGGGACAGCGGGAAAAACTGTTTTTT.